This is a list of T cell receptor beta chains from one sample in a study of cytomegalovirus exposure and HLA in healthy donors. The protocol was immunoSEQ multiplex PCR, while the TCRdb copy is restricted to in-frame clones and leaves out a portion. In the table there are under 200,000 clones, 87% of which are singletons. The sequencing input was PBMCs. These receptors all stem from a woman aged 25 to 39 in good health and CMV-seronegative. Each CDR3 is given with its conserved first and last residue. The D gene is left open where the match is weak. Size is omitted from some rows. Given values are once, few, many or a class for expanded clones.

clone size,V gene,D gene,J gene,CDR3 protein,CDR3 DNA
NA,TRBV7-9,TRBD2,TRBJ2-1,CASSFPSGDNEQFF,TGTGCCAGCAGCTTCCCTAGCGGGGACAATGAGCAGTTCTTC
NA,TRBV5-6,NA,TRBJ2-5,CASSFYVGREETQYF,TGTGCCAGCAGCTTTTACGTGGGGCGCGAGGAGACCCAGTACTTC
NA,TRBV27,NA,TRBJ1-1,CASGLRLESMNTEAFF,TGTGCCAGCGGTTTAAGATTGGAGTCCATGAACACTGAAGCTTTCTTT
few,TRBV4-1,NA,TRBJ1-1,CASSQGQLSEAFF,TGCGCCAGCAGCCAAGGACAGCTGAGTGAAGCTTTCTTT
NA,TRBV6-6,TRBD1,TRBJ1-2,CASSPGQGEGYTF,TGTGCCAGCAGCCCGGGACAGGGGGAGGGCTACACCTTC
NA,TRBV27,NA,TRBJ2-2,CASSPFLTGELFF,TGTGCCAGCAGTCCTTTCCTTACCGGGGAGCTGTTTTTT
NA,TRBV27,TRBD2,TRBJ2-3,CASSRLAGRTDTQYF,TGTGCCAGCAGTCGACTAGCGGGACGCACAGATACGCAGTATTTT
once,TRBV30,NA,TRBJ2-7,CAWNGGDYEQYF,TGTGCCTGGAACGGGGGAGACTACGAGCAGTACTTC
NA,TRBV6-6,NA,TRBJ1-1,CASSLHTGNEAFF,TGTGCCAGCAGTTTACACACAGGGAATGAAGCTTTCTTT
NA,TRBV12-5,NA,TRBJ2-7,CASGLNPREQYF,TGTGCTAGTGGTTTGAATCCCCGGGAGCAGTACTTC
few,TRBV6-1,TRBD2,TRBJ2-2,CASTPGLAVTGELFF,TGTGCCAGCACCCCGGGACTAGCGGTCACCGGGGAGCTGTTTTTT
NA,TRBV7-9,TRBD2,TRBJ2-5,CASSEGLAGGRVETQYF,TGTGCCAGCAGCGAGGGACTAGCGGGGGGGCGGGTGGAGACCCAGTACTTC
NA,TRBV7-8,TRBD1,TRBJ1-1,CASSLVTGGPKTEAFF,TGTGCCAGCAGCTTAGTGACAGGGGGCCCGAAGACTGAAGCTTTCTTT
NA,TRBV18,NA,TRBJ1-1,CASSPQVGNTEAFF,TGTGCCAGCTCACCCCAAGTCGGGAACACTGAAGCTTTCTTT
NA,TRBV27,TRBD1,TRBJ2-7,CASSFTGAYEQYF,TGTGCCAGCAGTTTTACAGGGGCCTACGAGCAGTACTTC
NA,TRBV5-1,TRBD1,TRBJ2-7,CASSRGQGSDEQYF,TGCGCCAGCAGCCGGGGACAGGGTAGCGACGAGCAGTACTTC